This TCR beta chain was recovered during a study of T cell repertoires in cytomegalovirus infection (dated by TCRdb to the late 2010s). The study in broad terms: Recently identified HLA-C-restricted CMV epitopes, whose presentation resists viral immunomodulation, were targeted by peptide stimulations together with well-studied HLA-B-restricted epitopes. Donor HLA type was relevant to the analysis, as public TCR beta signatures indicated carriage of CMV infection together with the matching HLA type.

This clonotype was counted between two and nine times. Its antigen remains undetermined. No per-base quality is available; no much larger clone lies one base away. Read against the paper, the sample's treatment or condition label means: in vitro stimulation with specific CMV peptide epitopes to enrich CMV-specific T cells. The germline V gene yields SNHLY for CDR1 and FYNNEI for CDR2. Between the V and J ends, shortened by 6 bases and 4 bases respectively, the junction contains 16 bases. Its CDR3 holds 14 amino acids, cysteine through phenylalanine. The CDR3 DNA has 42 bases and is translated from base 1. Sequencing was carried out with an Illumina HiSeq 1500. The raw public reads went through TCRdb reprocessing: fastp at Q25, MiXCR clone calling, in-frame beta chains kept. Each CDR3 protein gets just one entry, which takes the most common genes and DNA from the rows behind it. This sample holds some 200,000 distinct CDR3 sequences; 38% were observed only once. The top ten clones comprise more than 50% of the sample.

Results and caveats for the whole study, not just this receptor: The ex vivo response was dominated by HLA-C-restricted CMV-specific TCR beta clonotypes, and the single most frequent clonotype in two of eight donors was supplied by these HLA-C-restricted clonotypes. In both this cohort and an independent roughly 330-donor cohort, the cumulative frequency of public TCR beta family members distinguished carriers of CMV infection plus the relevant HLA type.

Sequenced material: CD8+ T cells from cultured PBMCs, taken from culture after CMV antigen stimulation. The TCR was taken from a human donor in good health (CMV status not recorded). Some clones in this sample may be carry-over from other donors' samples. The rearranged chain carries TRBV2 and TRBJ2-7; the D gene cannot be resolved beyond TRBD1 or TRBD2, each matching 5 bases. The CDR3 reads as follows: CASRVGERNYEQYF. The nucleotides read TGTGCCAGCAGGGTGGGGGAGCGAAATTACGAGCAGTACTTC.